This T cell receptor (beta chain) originates from a study of Graves' ophthalmopathy and Graves' hyperthyroidism. Study-level findings and limits: Built on 13 signatures, a model told ophthalmopathy apart from stable hyperthyroidism with 85% to 90% sensitivity and around 80% specificity.

The diagnosis was founded upon clinical symptoms, serum thyroxine, TRAb, thyroid ultrasound and orbital computed tomography. Amplification from RNA transcripts yielded the TCR beta CDR3 regions. An opening RT-PCR round employed HTBI primers and preceded a second-round multiplex PCR. TCRdb redid the calling of the multiplex PCR reads with MiXCR, one entry per CDR3 protein. The sample lists 620,000 or so distinct CDR3 sequences, 22% occurring once. A note on this clonotype: Its antigen is not identified. This clone may be a read error of a much larger clone one base away.

The CDR3 is 15 residues long. Germline V lookup: CDR1 SGDLS, CDR2 YYNGEE. This TCR came from a woman between 18 and 29 years old with stable Graves' hyperthyroidism. Some clones in this sample may be carry-over from other donors' samples. Sequenced material: peripheral blood. The J gene is TRBJ1-1, the V gene TRBV9, with D possibly TRBD1 on 5 matching bases. For the CDR3, the DNA is TGTGCCAGCAGCGTCGACAGTTTAACGGCCACTGAAGCTTGCTTT. As protein: CASSVDSLTATEACF. Using reference TRBV9 and TRBJ1-1 for the parts outside the CDR3, the full variable domain is DSGVTQTPKHLITATGQRVTLRCSPRSGDLSVYWYQQSLDQGLQFLIQYYNGEERAKGNILERFSAQQFPDLHSELNLSSLELGDSALYFCASSVDSLTATEACFGQGTRLTVV.